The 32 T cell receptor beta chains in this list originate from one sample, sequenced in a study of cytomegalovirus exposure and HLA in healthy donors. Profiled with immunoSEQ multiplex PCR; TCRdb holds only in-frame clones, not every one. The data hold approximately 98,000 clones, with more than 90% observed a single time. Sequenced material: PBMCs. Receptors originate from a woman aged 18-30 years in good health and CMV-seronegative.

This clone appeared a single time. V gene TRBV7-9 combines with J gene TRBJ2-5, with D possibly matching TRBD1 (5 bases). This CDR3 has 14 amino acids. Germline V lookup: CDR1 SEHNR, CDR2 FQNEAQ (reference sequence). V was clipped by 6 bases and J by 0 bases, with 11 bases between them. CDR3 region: CASSLPTDQETQYF. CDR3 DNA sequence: TGTGCCAGCAGTTTACCGACAGACCAAGAGACCCAGTACTTC.

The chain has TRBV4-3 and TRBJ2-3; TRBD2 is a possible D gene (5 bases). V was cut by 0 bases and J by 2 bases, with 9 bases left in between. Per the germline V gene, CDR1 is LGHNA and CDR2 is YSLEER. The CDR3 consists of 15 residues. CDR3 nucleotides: TGCGCCAGCAGCCAAGAGTGGGGAGCCACAGATACGCAGTATTTT. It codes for CASSQEWGATDTQYF.

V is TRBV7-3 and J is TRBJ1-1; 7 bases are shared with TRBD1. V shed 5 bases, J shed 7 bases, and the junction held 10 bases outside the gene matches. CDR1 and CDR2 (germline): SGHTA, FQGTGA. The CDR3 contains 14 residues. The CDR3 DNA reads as TGTGCCAGCAGCGTAGGGGGCGCCGAAGGTGAAGCTTTCTTT. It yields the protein CASSVGGAEGEAFF.

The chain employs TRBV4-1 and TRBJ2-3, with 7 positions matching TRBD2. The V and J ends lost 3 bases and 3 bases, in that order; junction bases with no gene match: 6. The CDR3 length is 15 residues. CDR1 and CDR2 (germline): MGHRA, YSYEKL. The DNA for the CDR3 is TGCGCCAGCAGCCAGGGGGGGGTGGGGACAGATACGCAGTATTTT. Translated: CASSQGGVGTDTQYF.

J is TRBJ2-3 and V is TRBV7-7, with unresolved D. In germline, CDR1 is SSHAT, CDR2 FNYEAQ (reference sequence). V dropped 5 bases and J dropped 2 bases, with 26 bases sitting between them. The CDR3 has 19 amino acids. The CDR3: CASSPILGWATVDTDTQYF. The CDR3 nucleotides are TGTGCCAGCAGCCCAATTTTAGGCTGGGCCACAGTTGACACAGATACGCAGTATTTT.

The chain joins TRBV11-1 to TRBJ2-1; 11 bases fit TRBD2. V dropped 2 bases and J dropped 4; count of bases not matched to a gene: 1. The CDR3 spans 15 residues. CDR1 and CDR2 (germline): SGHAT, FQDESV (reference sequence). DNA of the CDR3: TGTGCCAGCAGCTTACTAGCGGGGGGTTACAATGAGCAGTTCTTC. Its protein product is CASSLLAGGYNEQFF.

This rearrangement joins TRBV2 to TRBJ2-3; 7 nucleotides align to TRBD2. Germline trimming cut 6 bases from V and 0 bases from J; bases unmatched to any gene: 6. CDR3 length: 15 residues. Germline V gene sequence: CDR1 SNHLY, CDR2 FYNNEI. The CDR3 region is CASSVLATSTDTQYF. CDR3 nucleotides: TGTGCCAGCAGCGTACTAGCGACTAGCACAGATACGCAGTATTTT.

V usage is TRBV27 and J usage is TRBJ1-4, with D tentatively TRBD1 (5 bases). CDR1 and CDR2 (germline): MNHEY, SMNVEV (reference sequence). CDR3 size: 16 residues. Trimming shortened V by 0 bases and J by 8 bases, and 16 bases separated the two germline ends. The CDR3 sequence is CASSLSAGWALEKLFF. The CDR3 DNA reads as TGTGCCAGCAGTTTATCGGCAGGGTGGGCCCTCGAAAAACTGTTTTTT.

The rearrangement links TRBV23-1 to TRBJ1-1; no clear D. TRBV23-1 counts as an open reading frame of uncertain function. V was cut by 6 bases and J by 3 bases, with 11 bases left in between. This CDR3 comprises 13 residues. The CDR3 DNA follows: TGCGCCAGCAGCGCCAGGTGCCACACTGAAGCTTTCTTT. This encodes CASSARCHTEAFF.

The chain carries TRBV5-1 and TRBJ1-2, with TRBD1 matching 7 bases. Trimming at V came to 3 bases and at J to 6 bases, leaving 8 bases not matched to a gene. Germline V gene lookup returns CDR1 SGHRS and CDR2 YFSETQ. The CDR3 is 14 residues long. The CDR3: CASSSQGGFDGYTF. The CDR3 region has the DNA TGCGCCAGCAGCTCCCAGGGGGGATTCGATGGCTACACCTTC.

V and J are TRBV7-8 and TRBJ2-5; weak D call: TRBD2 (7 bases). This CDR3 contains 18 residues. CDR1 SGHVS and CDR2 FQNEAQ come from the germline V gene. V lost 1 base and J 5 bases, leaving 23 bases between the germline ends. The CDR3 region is CASSLVPLGGGLVETQYF. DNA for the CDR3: TGTGCCAGCAGCTTAGTACCCCTAGGGGGGGGCCTGGTGGAGACCCAGTACTTC.

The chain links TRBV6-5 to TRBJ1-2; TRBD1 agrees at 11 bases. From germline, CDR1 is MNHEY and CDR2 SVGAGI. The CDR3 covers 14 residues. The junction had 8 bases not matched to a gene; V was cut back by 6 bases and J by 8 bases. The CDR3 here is CASREGQGVKGYTF. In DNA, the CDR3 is TGTGCCAGCAGGGAGGGACAGGGGGTTAAGGGCTACACCTTC.

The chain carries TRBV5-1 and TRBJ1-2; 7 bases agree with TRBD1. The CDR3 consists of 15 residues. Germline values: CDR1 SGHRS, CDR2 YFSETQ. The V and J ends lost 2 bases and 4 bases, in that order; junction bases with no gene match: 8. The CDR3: CASSLNDRDAYGYTF. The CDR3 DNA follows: TGCGCCAGCAGCTTAAACGACAGGGACGCCTATGGCTACACCTTC. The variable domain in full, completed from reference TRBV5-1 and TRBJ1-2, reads KAGVTQTPRYLIKTRGQQVTLSCSPISGHRSVSWYQQTPGQGLQFLFEYFSETQRNKGNFPGRFSGRQFSNSRSEMNVSTLELGDSALYLCASSLNDRDAYGYTFGSGTRLTVV.

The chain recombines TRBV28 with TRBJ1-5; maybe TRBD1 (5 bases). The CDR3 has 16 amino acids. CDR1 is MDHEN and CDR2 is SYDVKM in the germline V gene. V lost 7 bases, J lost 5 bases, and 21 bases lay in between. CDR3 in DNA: TGTGCCAGCATCGAGGCAGGGCCGACAGCGTATCAGCCCCAGCATTTT. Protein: CASIEAGPTAYQPQHF.

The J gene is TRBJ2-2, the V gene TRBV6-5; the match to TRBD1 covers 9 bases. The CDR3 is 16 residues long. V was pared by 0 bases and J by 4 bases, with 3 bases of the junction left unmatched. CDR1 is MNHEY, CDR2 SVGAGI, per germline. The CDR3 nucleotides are TGTGCCAGCAGTTACTCACTACAGGGGGCCACCGGGGAGCTGTTTTTT. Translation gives CASSYSLQGATGELFF.

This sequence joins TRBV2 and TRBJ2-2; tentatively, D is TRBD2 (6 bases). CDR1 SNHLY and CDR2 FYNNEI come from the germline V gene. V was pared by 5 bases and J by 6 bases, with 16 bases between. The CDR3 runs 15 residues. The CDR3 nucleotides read TGTGCCAGCAGTTTGGCAGGAGGGACCCCCGGGGAGCTGTTTTTT. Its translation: CASSLAGGTPGELFF.

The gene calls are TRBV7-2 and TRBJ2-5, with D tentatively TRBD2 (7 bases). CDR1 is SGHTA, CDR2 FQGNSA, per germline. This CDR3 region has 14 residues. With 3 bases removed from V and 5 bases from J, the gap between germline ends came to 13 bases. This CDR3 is CASSLAGARETQYF. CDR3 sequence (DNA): TGTGCCAGCAGCTTGGCGGGGGCTCGGGAGACCCAGTACTTC.

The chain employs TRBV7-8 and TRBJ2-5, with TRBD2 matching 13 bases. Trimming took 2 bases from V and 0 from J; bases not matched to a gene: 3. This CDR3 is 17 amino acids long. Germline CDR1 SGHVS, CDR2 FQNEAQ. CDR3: CASSLPLAGGYQETQYF. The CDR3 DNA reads TGTGCCAGCAGCTTACCACTAGCGGGGGGGTACCAAGAGACCCAGTACTTC.

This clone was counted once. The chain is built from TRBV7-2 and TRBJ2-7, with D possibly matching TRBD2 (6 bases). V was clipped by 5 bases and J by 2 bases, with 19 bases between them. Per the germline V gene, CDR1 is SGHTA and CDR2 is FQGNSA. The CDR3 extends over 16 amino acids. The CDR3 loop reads CASSRASGTVTYEQYF. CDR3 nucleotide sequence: TGTGCCAGCAGCCGGGCCTCCGGGACTGTTACCTACGAGCAGTACTTC.

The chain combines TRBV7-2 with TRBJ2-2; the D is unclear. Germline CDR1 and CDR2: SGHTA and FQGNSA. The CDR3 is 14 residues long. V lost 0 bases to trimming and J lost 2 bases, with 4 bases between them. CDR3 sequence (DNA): TGTGCCAGCAGCTTAGCGGCCAACACCGGGGAGCTGTTTTTT. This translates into CASSLAANTGELFF.

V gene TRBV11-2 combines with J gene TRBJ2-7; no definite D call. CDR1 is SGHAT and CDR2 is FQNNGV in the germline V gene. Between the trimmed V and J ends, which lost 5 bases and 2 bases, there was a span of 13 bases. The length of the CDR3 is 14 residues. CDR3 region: CASSPKEAAYEQYF. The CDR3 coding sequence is TGTGCCAGCAGCCCCAAAGAGGCGGCCTACGAGCAGTACTTC. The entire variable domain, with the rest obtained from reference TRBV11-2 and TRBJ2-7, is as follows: EAGVAQSPRYKIIEKRQSVAFWCNPISGHATLYWYQQILGQGPKLLIQFQNNGVVDDSQLPKDRFSAERLKGVDSTLKIQPAKLEDSAVYLCASSPKEAAYEQYFGPGTRLTVT.

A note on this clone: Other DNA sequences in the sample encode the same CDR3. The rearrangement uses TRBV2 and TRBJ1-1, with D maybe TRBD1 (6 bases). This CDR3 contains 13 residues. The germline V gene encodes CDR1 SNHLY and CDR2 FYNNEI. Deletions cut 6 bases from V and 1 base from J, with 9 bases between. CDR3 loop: CASRGTKNTEAFF. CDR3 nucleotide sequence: TGTGCCAGCAGGGGGACAAAGAACACTGAAGCTTTCTTT.

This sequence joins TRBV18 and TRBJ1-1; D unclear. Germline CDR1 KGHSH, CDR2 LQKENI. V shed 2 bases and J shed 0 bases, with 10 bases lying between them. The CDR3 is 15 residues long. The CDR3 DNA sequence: TGTGCCAGCTCACCAATCGACTCTATGAACACTGAAGCTTTCTTT. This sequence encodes CASSPIDSMNTEAFF.

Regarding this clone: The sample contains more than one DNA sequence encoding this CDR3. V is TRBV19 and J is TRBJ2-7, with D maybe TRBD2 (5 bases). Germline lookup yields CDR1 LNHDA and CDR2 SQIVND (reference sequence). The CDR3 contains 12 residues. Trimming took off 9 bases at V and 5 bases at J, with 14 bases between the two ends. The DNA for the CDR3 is TGTGCCAGCAGCCTGGGCGGGCACGAGCAGTACTTC. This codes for CASSLGGHEQYF.

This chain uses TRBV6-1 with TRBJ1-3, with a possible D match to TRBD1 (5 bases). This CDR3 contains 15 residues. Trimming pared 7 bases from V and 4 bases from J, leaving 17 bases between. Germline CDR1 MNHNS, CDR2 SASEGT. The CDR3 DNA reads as TGTGCCAGCATCGGCACAGGCCCCTCAGGAAACACCATATATTTT. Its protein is CASIGTGPSGNTIYF.

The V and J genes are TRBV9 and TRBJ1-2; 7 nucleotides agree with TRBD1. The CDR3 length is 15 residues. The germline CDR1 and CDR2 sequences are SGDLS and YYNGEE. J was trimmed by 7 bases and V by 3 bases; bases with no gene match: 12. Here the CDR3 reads CASSGQGLPSFGYTF. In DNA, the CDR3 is TGTGCCAGCAGCGGACAGGGTCTCCCTTCTTTTGGCTACACCTTC.

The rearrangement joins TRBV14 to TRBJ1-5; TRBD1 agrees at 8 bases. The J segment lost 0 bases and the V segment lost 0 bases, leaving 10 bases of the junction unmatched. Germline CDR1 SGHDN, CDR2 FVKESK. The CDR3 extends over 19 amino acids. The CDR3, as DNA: TGTGCCAGCAGCCAAGAAGGACAGGGCCCGACCCATAGCAATCAGCCCCAGCATTTT. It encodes CASSQEGQGPTHSNQPQHF.

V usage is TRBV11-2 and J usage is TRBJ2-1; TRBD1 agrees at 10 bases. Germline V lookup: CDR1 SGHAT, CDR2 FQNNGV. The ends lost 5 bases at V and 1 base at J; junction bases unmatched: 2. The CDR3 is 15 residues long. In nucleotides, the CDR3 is TGTGCCAGCAGCGGGACAGGGGTTTCCTACAATGAGCAGTTCTTC. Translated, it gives CASSGTGVSYNEQFF.

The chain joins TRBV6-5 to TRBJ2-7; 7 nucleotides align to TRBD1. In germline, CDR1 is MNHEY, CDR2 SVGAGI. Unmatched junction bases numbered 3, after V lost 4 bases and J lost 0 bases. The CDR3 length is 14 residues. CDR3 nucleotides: TGTGCCAGCAGTTCCCACAGGGGCTCCTACGAGCAGTACTTC. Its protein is CASSSHRGSYEQYF.

As DNA, the CDR3 is TGTGCCAGCAGTGGAGAGGGGGCCACGGGTCAGCCCCAGCATTTT. Translated: CASSGEGATGQPQHF. The chain carries TRBV6-1 and TRBJ1-5; 7 bases are shared with TRBD1. The CDR3 contains 15 residues. V trimming: 4 bases; J trimming: 6 bases; junction bases outside the gene matches: 9. Germline loops: CDR1 MNHNS, CDR2 SASEGT.

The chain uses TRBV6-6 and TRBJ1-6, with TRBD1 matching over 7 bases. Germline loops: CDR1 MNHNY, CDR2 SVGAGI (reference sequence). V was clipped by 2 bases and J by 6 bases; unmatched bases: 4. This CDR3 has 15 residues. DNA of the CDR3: TGTGCCAGCAGTTACCAGGGACAGAGTAATTCACCCCTCCACTTT. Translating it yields CASSYQGQSNSPLHF.

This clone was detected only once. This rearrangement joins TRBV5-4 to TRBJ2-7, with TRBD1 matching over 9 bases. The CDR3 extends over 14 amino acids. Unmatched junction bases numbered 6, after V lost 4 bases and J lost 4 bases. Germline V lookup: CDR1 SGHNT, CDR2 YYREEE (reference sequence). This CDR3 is CASSNGTGLYEQYF. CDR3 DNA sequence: TGTGCCAGCAGCAACGGGACAGGGTTGTACGAGCAGTACTTC.